Sequencing of this T cell receptor (beta chain) was carried out in a study of cytomegalovirus exposure and HLA in healthy donors. About the research overall: The 95 to 150 validation repertoires, a later analysis reported, used the same platform as the 666 first-cohort repertoires. Whole-study results and caveats: The authors confirmed in vitro that three CMV-associated chains were specific for CMV antigens. For cytomegalovirus status, the classifier reportedly gave diagnoses with high specificity and sensitivity.

CDR3 length equals 14 residues. Looked up from germline, CDR1 is MRHNA and CDR2 is SNTAGT. V was shortened by 4 bases and J by 5 bases, with 15 bases between the two germline ends. Remarks on this clone: What it binds is unknown.

Libraries were prepared by immunoSEQ multiplex PCR; TCRdb keeps only in-frame clonotypes and omits some of them. Of around 200,000 clones listed, around 80% are singletons. The donors were in the 120-subject validation cohort, distinct from the roughly 600-subject first cohort. This sequence joins TRBV6-4 and TRBJ2-7; possible D gene TRBD2, 5 bases. This TCR came from a woman aged 25 to 39 in good health and CMV-seronegative. The sequenced sample consisted of PBMCs. The CDR3 loop is CASSAGPTGNEQYF. In DNA form, the CDR3 reads TGTGCCAGCAGTGCCGGCCCTACGGGAAACGAGCAGTACTTC.